The rows below give T cell receptor beta chains drawn from one sample of a study of PD-1 blockade in mismatch repair-deficient tumors. Method: immunoSEQ multiplex PCR; TCRdb's copy keeps in-frame clones and lacks some. This sample has 100,000 to 150,000 clones, with 85% to 90% found just once. Material: peripheral blood, obtained 44 weeks after starting pembrolizumab. The source is an adult with mismatch repair-deficient cancer. The CDR3 runs from the conserved cysteine through the conserved F or W. A D gene is named only where the DNA matches it firmly. The size of a clone is reported for some rows only, either as once, few or many, or as a class for expanded clones.

D gene: TRBD2
J gene: TRBJ2-7
V gene: TRBV4-1
clone size: -
CDR3 protein: CASSQDRTSGIYEQYF
CDR3 DNA: TGCGCCAGCAGCCAAGACCGGACTAGCGGGATCTACGAGCAGTACTTC

D gene: -
J gene: TRBJ1-1
V gene: TRBV4-1
clone size: once
CDR3 protein: CASSQVPTGNTEAFF
CDR3 DNA: TGCGCCAGCAGCCAAGTGCCGACAGGGAACACTGAAGCTTTCTTT

D gene: TRBD1
J gene: TRBJ1-2
V gene: TRBV5-4
clone size: few
CDR3 protein: CASSEPGQGNYGYTF
CDR3 DNA: TGTGCCAGCAGCGAACCGGGACAGGGTAACTATGGCTACACCTTC

D gene: -
J gene: TRBJ1-1
V gene: TRBV5-1
clone size: -
CDR3 protein: CASSFTGEAFF
CDR3 DNA: TGCGCCAGCAGCTTTACAGGGGAAGCTTTCTTT

D gene: TRBD1
J gene: TRBJ1-5
V gene: TRBV6-4
clone size: -
CDR3 protein: CASSDRDSNSNQPQHF
CDR3 DNA: TGTGCCAGCAGTGATAGGGACAGCAATAGCAATCAGCCCCAGCATTTT

D gene: TRBD1
J gene: TRBJ2-7
V gene: TRBV12-5
clone size: -
CDR3 protein: CASGLDRGGYEQYF
CDR3 DNA: TGTGCTAGTGGTTTGGACAGGGGCGGCTACGAGCAGTACTTC

D gene: -
J gene: TRBJ2-1
V gene: TRBV5-1
clone size: -
CDR3 protein: CASSQPGGWTSNEQFF
CDR3 DNA: TGCGCCAGCAGCCAGCCCGGGGGCTGGACATCGAATGAGCAGTTCTTC

D gene: -
J gene: TRBJ2-3
V gene: TRBV5-5
clone size: few
CDR3 protein: CASSFDVDTQYF
CDR3 DNA: TGTGCCAGCAGCTTTGACGTAGATACGCAGTATTTT

D gene: TRBD2
J gene: TRBJ2-1
V gene: TRBV14
clone size: -
CDR3 protein: CASSQEGTSGRKQFF
CDR3 DNA: TGTGCCAGCAGCCAAGAAGGGACTAGCGGGAGGAAGCAGTTCTTC

D gene: -
J gene: TRBJ2-1
V gene: TRBV9
clone size: -
CDR3 protein: CASSVGRSRSSYNEQFF
CDR3 DNA: TGTGCCAGCAGCGTAGGGAGGAGTCGGAGCTCCTACAATGAGCAGTTCTTC

D gene: -
J gene: TRBJ1-5
V gene: TRBV6-6
clone size: -
CDR3 protein: CASSYRPGDQPQHF
CDR3 DNA: TGTGCCAGCAGTTACCGCCCCGGAGATCAGCCCCAGCATTTT

D gene: TRBD1
J gene: TRBJ2-7
V gene: TRBV19
clone size: -
CDR3 protein: CASMPGQHSYEQYF
CDR3 DNA: TGTGCCAGTATGCCGGGACAGCATTCCTACGAGCAGTACTTC

D gene: -
J gene: TRBJ2-7
V gene: TRBV28
clone size: -
CDR3 protein: CASRGTETYEQYF
CDR3 DNA: TGTGCCAGCAGGGGGACGGAGACCTACGAGCAGTACTTC

D gene: TRBD2
J gene: TRBJ2-4
V gene: TRBV28
clone size: -
CDR3 protein: CASSLSGRVVYIQYF
CDR3 DNA: TGTGCCAGCAGTTTAAGTGGGAGGGTGGTCTACATTCAGTACTTC

D gene: TRBD1
J gene: TRBJ2-7
V gene: TRBV9
clone size: -
CDR3 protein: CASSPPGQNYEQYF
CDR3 DNA: TGTGCCAGCAGCCCACCGGGACAGAACTACGAGCAGTACTTC

D gene: TRBD1
J gene: TRBJ1-2
V gene: TRBV7-9
clone size: -
CDR3 protein: CASSLGTGVGYTF
CDR3 DNA: TGTGCCAGCAGCCTCGGGACAGGGGTAGGCTACACCTTC

D gene: TRBD1
J gene: TRBJ2-4
V gene: TRBV29-1
clone size: -
CDR3 protein: CSAEGQGVSKNIQYF
CDR3 DNA: TGCAGCGCAGAAGGACAGGGGGTGAGCAAAAACATTCAGTACTTC

D gene: TRBD2
J gene: TRBJ2-1
V gene: TRBV7-2
clone size: -
CDR3 protein: CASSLGLAGGNEQFF
CDR3 DNA: TGTGCCAGCAGCTTAGGGCTAGCGGGAGGCAATGAGCAGTTCTTC

D gene: TRBD2
J gene: TRBJ2-7
V gene: TRBV2
clone size: -
CDR3 protein: CASSELSGRYYEQYF
CDR3 DNA: TGTGCCAGCAGTGAACTTAGCGGGAGGTACTACGAGCAGTACTTC

D gene: -
J gene: TRBJ1-1
V gene: TRBV5-1
clone size: -
CDR3 protein: CASSFLSRDTEAFF
CDR3 DNA: TGCGCCAGCAGCTTCCTGTCAAGGGACACTGAAGCTTTCTTT

D gene: -
J gene: TRBJ2-7
V gene: TRBV11-3
clone size: once
CDR3 protein: CASSPGRSYEQYF
CDR3 DNA: TGTGCCAGCAGCCCTGGACGCTCCTACGAGCAGTACTTC

D gene: TRBD1
J gene: TRBJ1-3
V gene: TRBV28
clone size: -
CDR3 protein: CASTPDREESTIYF
CDR3 DNA: TGTGCCAGCACGCCGGACAGGGAGGAAAGCACCATATATTTT

D gene: -
J gene: TRBJ2-7
V gene: TRBV6-5
clone size: few
CDR3 protein: CASRAGPTYEQYF
CDR3 DNA: TGTGCCAGCAGGGCAGGACCAACCTACGAGCAGTACTTC

D gene: -
J gene: TRBJ2-5
V gene: TRBV4-3
clone size: once
CDR3 protein: CASSQAWNQETQYF
CDR3 DNA: TGCGCCAGCAGCCAAGCCTGGAACCAAGAGACCCAGTACTTC

D gene: TRBD2
J gene: TRBJ2-3
V gene: TRBV10-1
clone size: -
CDR3 protein: CASSEGTSGGFGTQYF
CDR3 DNA: TGCGCCAGCAGTGAGGGGACTAGCGGGGGGTTCGGTACGCAGTATTTT

D gene: TRBD1
J gene: TRBJ2-1
V gene: TRBV5-4
clone size: -
CDR3 protein: CASSVVGGEQFF
CDR3 DNA: TGTGCCAGCAGCGTAGTAGGGGGCGAGCAGTTCTTC

D gene: TRBD2
J gene: TRBJ2-1
V gene: TRBV7-2
clone size: -
CDR3 protein: CASSEGTSGTQDRFF
CDR3 DNA: TGTGCCAGCAGCGAAGGGACTAGCGGGACACAAGATCGGTTCTTC

D gene: -
J gene: TRBJ1-2
V gene: TRBV5-1
clone size: -
CDR3 protein: CASSDQGQRNNYGYTF
CDR3 DNA: TGCGCCAGCAGCGACCAAGGACAGAGGAATAACTATGGCTACACCTTC

D gene: -
J gene: TRBJ1-5
V gene: TRBV18
clone size: -
CDR3 protein: CASSGVTGNNQPQHF
CDR3 DNA: TGTGCCAGCTCGGGAGTTACAGGAAACAATCAGCCCCAGCATTTT

D gene: -
J gene: TRBJ2-7
V gene: TRBV28
clone size: -
CDR3 protein: CASSTGAKIYEQYF
CDR3 DNA: TGTGCCAGCAGTACGGGCGCCAAGATTTACGAGCAGTACTTC

D gene: TRBD1
J gene: TRBJ1-4
V gene: TRBV5-6
clone size: -
CDR3 protein: CASSFGQGRATNEKLFF
CDR3 DNA: TGTGCCAGCAGCTTTGGACAGGGGAGAGCAACTAATGAAAAACTGTTTTTT

D gene: -
J gene: TRBJ1-1
V gene: TRBV11-2
clone size: -
CDR3 protein: CASSPQRDTEAFF
CDR3 DNA: TGTGCCAGCAGCCCGCAAAGGGACACTGAAGCTTTCTTT

D gene: -
J gene: TRBJ1-1
V gene: TRBV6-4
clone size: -
CDR3 protein: CASLALSGEAFF
CDR3 DNA: TGTGCCAGCCTAGCCCTAAGTGGTGAAGCTTTCTTT

D gene: -
J gene: TRBJ1-5
V gene: TRBV30
clone size: once
CDR3 protein: CAWNQGGNQPQHF
CDR3 DNA: TGTGCCTGGAACCAGGGAGGCAATCAGCCCCAGCATTTT

D gene: TRBD2
J gene: TRBJ2-7
V gene: TRBV19
clone size: -
CDR3 protein: CASSIAGGSYEQYF
CDR3 DNA: TGTGCCAGTAGTATCGCGGGAGGCTCCTACGAGCAGTACTTC

D gene: -
J gene: TRBJ2-1
V gene: TRBV4-1
clone size: -
CDR3 protein: CASSQVGSYNEQFF
CDR3 DNA: TGCGCCAGCAGCCAAGTCGGATCCTACAATGAGCAGTTCTTC

D gene: -
J gene: TRBJ2-5
V gene: TRBV7-9
clone size: once
CDR3 protein: CASSFGTGKETQYF
CDR3 DNA: TGTGCCAGCAGCTTTGGTACAGGAAAAGAGACCCAGTACTTC

D gene: TRBD2
J gene: TRBJ2-5
V gene: TRBV4-1
clone size: -
CDR3 protein: CASSPPTSRETQYF
CDR3 DNA: TGCGCCAGCAGCCCACCGACTAGCAGGGAGACCCAGTACTTC

D gene: TRBD1
J gene: TRBJ2-7
V gene: TRBV9
clone size: -
CDR3 protein: CASSAEGTGGLEQYF
CDR3 DNA: TGTGCCAGCAGCGCCGAGGGTACAGGGGGCCTCGAGCAGTACTTC

D gene: TRBD2
J gene: TRBJ2-1
V gene: TRBV7-2
clone size: -
CDR3 protein: CASSLGTSGSNEQFF
CDR3 DNA: TGTGCCAGCAGCTTAGGGACTAGCGGGAGCAATGAGCAGTTCTTC

D gene: TRBD2
J gene: TRBJ2-2
V gene: TRBV2
clone size: -
CDR3 protein: CASSVRGDGELFF
CDR3 DNA: TGTGCCAGCAGTGTTCGGGGGGACGGGGAGCTGTTTTTT

D gene: -
J gene: TRBJ2-1
V gene: TRBV29-1
clone size: -
CDR3 protein: CSVGRDSGAGGYNEQFF
CDR3 DNA: TGCAGCGTTGGAAGGGACAGCGGGGCCGGGGGGTACAATGAGCAGTTCTTC

D gene: -
J gene: TRBJ2-2
V gene: TRBV5-6
clone size: -
CDR3 protein: CASSLAGANTGELFF
CDR3 DNA: TGTGCCAGCAGCTTGGCCGGCGCGAACACCGGGGAGCTGTTTTTT

D gene: -
J gene: TRBJ2-3
V gene: TRBV30
clone size: few
CDR3 protein: CAWQRVQSTDTQYF
CDR3 DNA: TGTGCCTGGCAAAGAGTACAGAGCACAGATACGCAGTATTTT

D gene: -
J gene: TRBJ2-3
V gene: TRBV10-2
clone size: -
CDR3 protein: CASSSRGRGGRDTQYF
CDR3 DNA: TGCGCCAGCAGTTCCAGGGGCAGGGGGGGAAGAGATACGCAGTATTTT

D gene: -
J gene: TRBJ2-5
V gene: TRBV11-2
clone size: -
CDR3 protein: CASSLVRRALKTQYF
CDR3 DNA: TGTGCCAGCAGCTTAGTAAGGAGGGCTTTAAAGACCCAGTACTTC

D gene: TRBD2
J gene: TRBJ2-3
V gene: TRBV7-2
clone size: -
CDR3 protein: CASSLFSGLAGPPTDTQYF
CDR3 DNA: TGTGCCAGCAGCTTATTTAGTGGACTAGCGGGACCCCCCACAGATACGCAGTATTTT

D gene: -
J gene: TRBJ1-4
V gene: TRBV28
clone size: -
CDR3 protein: CASSFLSATNEKLFF
CDR3 DNA: TGTGCCAGCAGTTTTCTCAGCGCAACTAATGAAAAACTGTTTTTT

D gene: -
J gene: TRBJ1-4
V gene: TRBV7-9
clone size: -
CDR3 protein: CASSLGASLGPNEKLFF
CDR3 DNA: TGTGCCAGCAGCTTAGGGGCATCTCTGGGGCCCAATGAAAAACTGTTTTTT